Listed below are T cell receptor beta chains from one sample, sequenced in a study of shared clonotypes between healthy human individuals. The table came from immunoSEQ multiplex PCR; TCRdb's copy has only in-frame clones and leaves some out. The sample has over a million clones, around 76% seen once; the top ten hold roughly 1.4%. Sequenced: memory CD4+ T cells sorted from blood. These receptors originate from a man aged 18 to 30 in good health. Both conserved end residues are part of each CDR3. The order of the fields is D gene, CDR3 length, V gene, clone size, J gene, CDR3 protein, CDR3 DNA. A D gene is named only where the DNA matches it firmly. Only some rows state a clone size, as once, few, many or a class for expanded clones.

TRBD2	15	TRBV4-3	-	TRBJ2-1	CASSLGLAEHNEQFF	TGCGCCAGCAGCCTTGGACTAGCGGAACACAATGAGCAGTTCTTC
-	14	TRBV29-1	-	TRBJ1-1	CSVEGTVENTEAFF	TGCAGCGTTGAGGGGACGGTAGAGAACACTGAAGCTTTCTTT
-	16	TRBV19	-	TRBJ2-1	CASSGAGGSSYNEQFF	TGTGCCAGTAGCGGCGCGGGTGGGAGCTCCTACAATGAGCAGTTCTTC
-	12	TRBV27	-	TRBJ2-7	CASSDSLGPQYF	TGTGCCAGCAGCGATTCTCTAGGGCCACAGTACTTC
-	13	TRBV7-9	-	TRBJ2-1	CASSLTRDNEQFF	TGTGCCAGCAGCCTCACTAGGGACAATGAGCAGTTCTTC
TRBD1	14	TRBV7-6	-	TRBJ1-1	CASSLVGGGTEAFF	TGTGCCAGCAGCTTAGTAGGGGGCGGCACTGAAGCTTTCTTT
-	13	TRBV18	-	TRBJ1-1	CASSPVPNTEAFF	TGTGCCAGCTCACCAGTCCCGAACACTGAAGCTTTCTTT
-	13	TRBV19	-	TRBJ2-5	CASRFGSQETQYF	TGTGCCAGTAGATTCGGGTCCCAAGAGACCCAGTACTTC
-	12	TRBV5-1	-	TRBJ2-7	CASSSVRYEQYF	TGCGCCAGCAGCTCGGTCCGCTACGAGCAGTACTTC
TRBD1	14	TRBV28	-	TRBJ2-3	CASQPGQGTDTQYF	TGTGCCAGCCAACCGGGACAGGGGACAGATACGCAGTATTTT
-	11	TRBV6-5	-	TRBJ1-1	CASHRGTEAFF	TGTGCCAGCCATCGGGGCACTGAAGCTTTCTTT
TRBD1	15	TRBV6-5	-	TRBJ2-1	CASSFGQVVNNEQFF	TGTGCCAGCAGTTTCGGACAGGTGGTTAACAATGAGCAGTTCTTC
-	14	TRBV6-5	-	TRBJ1-3	CASRRTGSGNTIYF	TGTGCCAGCAGAAGGACGGGCTCTGGAAACACCATATATTTT
-	17	TRBV5-4	-	TRBJ1-1	CASSWGRGSVGNTEAFF	TGTGCCAGCAGCTGGGGTCGAGGATCGGTGGGGAACACTGAAGCTTTCTTT
-	15	TRBV11-2	-	TRBJ2-3	CASSYRQLSTDTQYF	TGTGCCAGCAGCTATCGACAGCTCAGCACAGATACGCAGTATTTT
-	14	TRBV30	once	TRBJ2-4	CAWSGVSRGNIQYF	TGTGCCTGGAGTGGGGTCTCTCGGGGAAACATTCAGTACTTC
TRBD1	12	TRBV18	-	TRBJ2-1	CASSLETGAQFF	TGTGCCAGCTCACTCGAGACAGGGGCGCAGTTCTTC